These 20 T cell receptor beta chains were all obtained from the same sample, sequenced in a study of cytomegalovirus exposure and HLA in healthy donors. PCR was performed using 60 Vbeta and 13 Jbeta primers. Data came from immunoSEQ multiplex PCR; TCRdb stores just in-frame clones and leaves some out. Of over 150,000 clones in the sample, 79% were seen once. The sequencing input was PBMCs. The source is a man between 35 and 55 years old in good health and CMV-seronegative.

This rearrangement joins TRBV29-1 to TRBJ1-5; D unclear. CDR3 length: 12 amino acids. V shed 4 bases and J shed 1 base, with 5 bases lying between them. The germline gives CDR1 SQVTM, CDR2 ANQGSEA. The CDR3, as DNA: TGCAGCGTTGCACAGAGCAATCAGCCCCAGCATTTT. It is translated as CSVAQSNQPQHF.

The gene calls are TRBV5-1 and TRBJ2-7; 9 bases fit TRBD1. Trimming at V came to 2 bases and at J to 6 bases, leaving 9 bases not matched to a gene. The germline CDR1 and CDR2 sequences are SGHRS and YFSETQ. This CDR3 contains 15 residues. As DNA, the CDR3 is TGCGCCAGCAGCTTTTCCGGGACAGGGTACTCCGAGCAGTACTTC. Translation: CASSFSGTGYSEQYF.

This clone was detected only a few times. This chain uses TRBV6-5 with TRBJ1-5; D uncertain. Trimming removed 5 bases from V and 6 bases from J, with 11 bases in between. The CDR3 has 13 residues. Germline V gene sequence: CDR1 MNHEY, CDR2 SVGAGI. CDR3 bases: TGTGCCAGCAGTGGCGGGGTGAGTCAGCCCCAGCATTTT. It encodes CASSGGVSQPQHF.

The chain links TRBV7-9 to TRBJ2-5; TRBD1 agrees at 9 bases. Germline loops: CDR1 SEHNR, CDR2 FQNEAQ (reference sequence). CDR3 length: 17 residues. J lost 5 bases, V lost 3 bases, and 13 bases had no gene match. CDR3 loop: CASSFYPGQGISETQYF. Written as DNA, the CDR3 is TGTGCCAGCAGCTTCTACCCGGGACAGGGTATATCGGAGACCCAGTACTTC.

The chain links TRBV28 to TRBJ2-7; 10 bases fit TRBD1. J lost 5 bases, V lost 8 bases, and 9 bases had no gene match. The CDR3 loop spans 14 amino acids. Germline loops: CDR1 MDHEN, CDR2 SYDVKM. DNA for the CDR3: TGTGCCAGCTTAACCCGGGACAGGGGCGACGAGCAGTACTTC. Translation gives CASLTRDRGDEQYF.

The DNA for the CDR3 is TGCGCCAGCAGCCAAGATATAAGCGGGGCCTTCTCTGGAAACACCATATATTTT. Encoded protein: CASSQDISGAFSGNTIYF. The chain carries TRBV4-1 and TRBJ1-3, with TRBD1 as a possible D gene (5 bases). This CDR3 region has 18 residues. With 0 bases removed from V and 0 bases from J, the gap between germline ends came to 15 bases. Germline V lookup: CDR1 MGHRA, CDR2 YSYEKL.

This clone was observed a few times. The chain joins TRBV29-1 to TRBJ2-1; 11 nucleotides line up with TRBD2. The CDR3 sequence is 14 residues long. Germline V gene data show CDR1 as SQVTM and CDR2 as ANQGSEA. With 6 bases clipped from V and 2 bases from J, the junction kept 3 bases outside the gene matches. Written as DNA, the CDR3 is TGCAGCGTGGGGGGACTAGCGGCCTACAATGAGCAGTTCTTC. Amino acids: CSVGGLAAYNEQFF.

The chain uses TRBV27 and TRBJ2-7; D may be TRBD2 (6 bases). This CDR3 comprises 13 residues. Trimming took 6 bases from V and 4 from J, leaving 13 bases between them. Looked up from germline, CDR1 is MNHEY and CDR2 is SMNVEV (reference sequence). CDR3 region: CASRAAGKYEQYF. DNA of the CDR3: TGTGCCAGCAGGGCTGCGGGAAAGTACGAGCAGTACTTC.

The chain recombines TRBV2 with TRBJ2-4; 9 bases match TRBD1. CDR1 SNHLY and CDR2 FYNNEI come from the germline V gene. Losses at the gene ends were 4 bases for V and 2 bases for J; bases not matched to a gene: 9. This CDR3 spans 17 amino acids. The CDR3 DNA is TGTGCCAGCAGTGGTAGGGACAGGGTTGGGTCCAAAAACATTCAGTACTTC. Its protein product is CASSGRDRVGSKNIQYF.

This clone was observed a few times. V usage is TRBV6-1 and J usage is TRBJ1-2; TRBD1 agrees at 7 bases. This CDR3 has 15 residues. The ends lost 4 bases at V and 9 bases at J; junction bases unmatched: 14. Germline CDR1 and CDR2: MNHNS and SASEGT. The CDR3 region is CASSGGIRTGLRYTF. DNA of the CDR3: TGTGCCAGCAGTGGAGGGATTCGGACAGGTCTCCGCTACACCTTC.

This chain uses TRBV11-2 with TRBJ1-5, with 9 nucleotides matching TRBD1. Germline V gene lookup returns CDR1 SGHAT and CDR2 FQNNGV. The junction had 8 bases not matched to a gene; V was cut back by 5 bases and J by 6 bases. This CDR3 spans 15 amino acids. CDR3 in amino acids: CASSTGTGSGQPQHF. The CDR3 nucleotides read TGTGCCAGCAGCACCGGGACAGGGTCAGGTCAGCCCCAGCATTTT.

The table lists this clone with a few counts. This sequence joins TRBV5-8 and TRBJ2-7; possibly TRBD1 for D (6 bases). Germline CDR1 SGHTS, CDR2 YDEGEE. V lost 4 bases, J lost 1 base, and 21 bases lay in between. This CDR3 region has 17 residues. For the CDR3, the DNA is TGTGCCAGCAGCCCGGTGGCGGCAGGGGCAGTTTCCTACGAGCAGTACTTC. It codes for CASSPVAAGAVSYEQYF.

The chain's CDR3 is CASSRNRGINGNQPQHF. In DNA, the CDR3 is TGCGCCAGCAGTCGCAACAGGGGAATCAATGGCAATCAGCCCCAGCATTTT. The chain is built from TRBV23-1 and TRBJ1-5; 7 bases are a match to TRBD1. TRBV23-1 has ORF status, its function being uncertain. This CDR3 spans 17 amino acids. J gave up 2 bases and V 4 bases, and 11 bases lay outside the gene matches.

This clone showed up just a few times. This chain uses TRBV4-2 with TRBJ1-3, with D unresolved. Deletions cut 3 bases from V and 2 bases from J, with 11 bases between. Germline V gene lookup returns CDR1 LGHNA and CDR2 YNFKEQ. The CDR3 covers 15 residues. The CDR3, as DNA: TGTGCCAGCAGCCAGGTATCGGTGGCTGGAAACACCATATATTTT. This gives the protein CASSQVSVAGNTIYF.

The chain links TRBV18 to TRBJ2-5; 8 nucleotides match TRBD1. With V trimmed by 6 bases and J by 5 bases, 8 bases remained unmatched. This CDR3 is 14 amino acids long. Germline V gene sequence: CDR1 KGHSH, CDR2 LQKENI. The CDR3 loop is CASSQTGVAETQYF. The CDR3 region has the DNA TGTGCCAGCTCCCAGACAGGGGTGGCGGAGACCCAGTACTTC.

This sequence joins TRBV2 and TRBJ2-7; weak D call: TRBD2 (5 bases). With 7 bases removed from V and 8 bases from J, the gap between germline ends came to 18 bases. The CDR3 has 13 amino acids. The germline CDR1 and CDR2 sequences are SNHLY and FYNNEI. The CDR3 here is CASTGGRESQQYF. The DNA of the CDR3 is TGTGCCAGCACCGGCGGTCGGGAAAGTCAGCAGTACTTC.

This clone has a single count. Compared with germline, one end of the junction differs, possibly owing to a read error. The V call is TRBV5-1, the J call TRBJ2-4; TRBD1 agrees at 9 bases. Germline CDR1 is SGHRS and CDR2 is YFSETQ. This CDR3 contains 15 residues. The CDR3: CASTPTGQGRNSQYF. In nucleotides, the CDR3 is TGCGCCAGCACACCCACCGGACAGGGGAGGAACAGTCAGTACTTC.

The gene calls are TRBV19 and TRBJ2-1; D gene uncertain. Germline V gives CDR1 LNHDA, CDR2 SQIVND (reference sequence). The CDR3 covers 13 residues. V was clipped by 1 base and J by 6 bases, with 7 bases between them. The CDR3 nucleotides are TGTGCCAGTAGTATAGGAGTACCCAATGAGCAGTTCTTC. Protein sequence: CASSIGVPNEQFF.

This rearrangement joins TRBV7-2 to TRBJ2-2; D uncertain. CDR1 and CDR2 from the germline V gene are SGHTA and FQGNSA. The V gene lost 2 bases and the J gene lost 7 bases, with 5 bases spanning the gap. The CDR3 has 12 residues. The CDR3, as DNA: TGTGCCAGCAGCTTACAGTACGGGGAGCTGTTTTTT. Translating it yields CASSLQYGELFF.

The V and J genes are TRBV29-1 and TRBJ2-5, with unresolved D. This CDR3 contains 12 residues. Germline values: CDR1 SQVTM, CDR2 ANQGSEA. V gave up 4 bases and J gave up 4 bases, with 10 bases separating them. The chain's CDR3 is CSVGSSSETQYF. Written as DNA, the CDR3 is TGCAGCGTTGGTTCGTCCTCAGAGACCCAGTACTTC.